A selection of T cell receptor beta chains follows, all from one sample in a study of blood T cells in healthy people across ages. TCRdb re-derived calls from the 5' RACE reads in MiXCR, one entry per CDR3 protein. The sample carries about a million distinct CDR3 sequences, 51% recorded once. The material sequenced was blood. These TCRs come from a woman aged 60 to 75 in good health. Both conserved end residues are part of each CDR3. A D gene is named only where the DNA matches it firmly. Size tells how often a clone was seen (once, few, many) or the class of an expanded clone, and some rows leave it out.

clone size: few; J gene: TRBJ2-1; D gene: .; V gene: TRBV29-1; CDR3 protein: CSVEARGSDYSSYNEQFF; CDR3 DNA: TGCAGCGTCGAAGCTCGGGGTAGCGACTACAGCTCCTACAATGAGCAGTTCTTC
clone size: few; J gene: TRBJ2-3; D gene: TRBD1; V gene: TRBV7-9; CDR3 protein: CASGSSRDRPRDTQYF; CDR3 DNA: TGTGCCAGCGGGTCCTCGCGGGACAGGCCCAGAGATACGCAGTATTTT
clone size: few; J gene: TRBJ2-5; D gene: TRBD2; V gene: TRBV7-2; CDR3 protein: CASSLALAGSETQYF; CDR3 DNA: TGTGCCAGCAGCTTAGCCCTAGCGGGATCTGAGACCCAGTACTTC
clone size: .; J gene: TRBJ1-6; D gene: .; V gene: TRBV14; CDR3 protein: CASSQAAGLNSPLHF; CDR3 DNA: TGTGCCAGCAGCCAAGCCGCGGGGCTGAATTCACCCCTCCACTTT
clone size: .; J gene: TRBJ2-7; D gene: TRBD1; V gene: TRBV10-3; CDR3 protein: CAISPTGAEQYF; CDR3 DNA: TGTGCCATCAGCCCCACAGGGGCCGAGCAGTACTTC
clone size: .; J gene: TRBJ1-5; D gene: .; V gene: TRBV2; CDR3 protein: CASTVDPEAGPQHF; CDR3 DNA: TGTGCCAGCACGGTGGACCCGGAGGCGGGACCCCAGCATTTT
clone size: .; J gene: TRBJ2-1; D gene: .; V gene: TRBV4-3; CDR3 protein: CASSQDLVPYNEQFF; CDR3 DNA: TGCGCCAGCAGCCAAGATCTGGTTCCCTACAATGAGCAGTTCTTC
clone size: .; J gene: TRBJ1-5; D gene: .; V gene: TRBV18; CDR3 protein: CASSPGTPYSNQPQHF; CDR3 DNA: TGTGCCAGCTCTCCCGGGACACCTTATAGCAATCAGCCCCAGCATTTT
clone size: .; J gene: TRBJ2-1; D gene: .; V gene: TRBV6-5; CDR3 protein: CASSYFRSGSSYNEQFF; CDR3 DNA: TGTGCCAGCAGTTACTTTAGATCTGGATCTTCCTACAATGAGCAGTTCTTC
clone size: few; J gene: TRBJ2-7; D gene: .; V gene: TRBV3-1; CDR3 protein: CASSQALRTTASNEQYF; CDR3 DNA: TGTGCCAGCAGCCAAGCCCTAAGGACCACCGCGTCCAACGAGCAGTACTTC
clone size: many; J gene: TRBJ2-3; D gene: TRBD2; V gene: TRBV4-1; CDR3 protein: CASSRFSGSTDTQYF; CDR3 DNA: TGCGCCAGCAGCCGATTTAGCGGGAGCACAGATACGCAGTATTTT
clone size: .; J gene: TRBJ2-3; D gene: TRBD2; V gene: TRBV4-2; CDR3 protein: CASCLGLAATTDTQYF; CDR3 DNA: TGTGCCAGCTGCCTTGGACTAGCGGCGACCACAGATACGCAGTATTTT
clone size: .; J gene: TRBJ2-7; D gene: TRBD1; V gene: TRBV20-1; CDR3 protein: CSASPGQGEIGEQYF; CDR3 DNA: TGCAGTGCTAGCCCGGGACAGGGGGAAATCGGCGAGCAGTACTTC
clone size: few; J gene: TRBJ2-1; D gene: TRBD2; V gene: TRBV27; CDR3 protein: CASSFYGGSYNEQFF; CDR3 DNA: TGTGCCAGCAGTTTTTACGGCGGGAGTTACAATGAGCAGTTCTTC
clone size: .; J gene: TRBJ2-1; D gene: .; V gene: TRBV20-1; CDR3 protein: CSASTTGTEQFF; CDR3 DNA: TGCAGTGCTAGCACGACGGGCACTGAGCAGTTCTTC
clone size: .; J gene: TRBJ2-3; D gene: .; V gene: TRBV20-1; CDR3 protein: CSALGVLSVDTQYF; CDR3 DNA: TGCAGTGCTCTTGGGGTTCTATCAGTGGATACGCAGTATTTT
clone size: .; J gene: TRBJ2-1; D gene: .; V gene: TRBV7-2; CDR3 protein: CASKIGVYNNEQFF; CDR3 DNA: TGTGCCAGCAAGATTGGGGTCTATAACAATGAGCAGTTCTTC
clone size: .; J gene: TRBJ1-2; D gene: TRBD1; V gene: TRBV7-2; CDR3 protein: CASSRLTGAPYGYTF; CDR3 DNA: TGTGCCAGCAGCCGACTGACAGGGGCCCCCTATGGCTACACCTTC
clone size: .; J gene: TRBJ2-7; D gene: TRBD2; V gene: TRBV6-2/TRBV6-3; CDR3 protein: CAASGSKYVQYF; CDR3 DNA: TGTGCCGCTAGCGGGAGCAAGTACGTGCAGTACTTC
clone size: few; J gene: TRBJ2-1; D gene: .; V gene: TRBV4-2; CDR3 protein: CASSPTTNYNEQFF; CDR3 DNA: TGTGCCAGCAGCCCGACGACTAACTACAATGAGCAGTTCTTC
clone size: .; J gene: TRBJ2-1; D gene: .; V gene: TRBV5-1; CDR3 protein: CASSLAGQTYNEQFF; CDR3 DNA: TGCGCCAGCAGCTTGGCCGGGCAAACCTACAATGAGCAGTTCTTC
clone size: .; J gene: TRBJ2-3; D gene: TRBD2; V gene: TRBV4-1; CDR3 protein: CASGSLAGTDTQYF; CDR3 DNA: TGCGCCAGCGGGTCACTAGCGGGTACAGATACGCAGTATTTT
clone size: .; J gene: TRBJ2-3; D gene: TRBD1; V gene: TRBV4-1; CDR3 protein: CASSHEGGQGGGDTQYF; CDR3 DNA: TGCGCCAGCAGCCATGAAGGAGGACAGGGGGGAGGAGATACGCAGTATTTT
clone size: once; J gene: TRBJ2-5; D gene: .; V gene: TRBV6-2/TRBV6-3; CDR3 protein: CASSYLGRVGETQYF; CDR3 DNA: TGTGCCAGCAGTTATTTGGGACGAGTAGGGGAGACCCAGTACTTC
clone size: .; J gene: TRBJ2-7; D gene: TRBD1; V gene: TRBV28; CDR3 protein: CASRPGTGLYEQYF; CDR3 DNA: TGTGCCAGCAGACCCGGGACAGGTCTCTACGAGCAGTACTTC
clone size: few; J gene: TRBJ1-4; D gene: .; V gene: TRBV27; CDR3 protein: CASSLPTCTTNEKLFF; CDR3 DNA: TGTGCCAGCAGTCTTCCTACATGCACAACTAATGAAAAACTGTTTTTT
clone size: .; J gene: TRBJ2-1; D gene: TRBD2; V gene: TRBV4-2; CDR3 protein: CASSQGVGAGRSNEQFF; CDR3 DNA: TGTGCCAGCAGCCAGGGGGTCGGAGCGGGAAGGAGTAATGAGCAGTTCTTC
clone size: few; J gene: TRBJ2-7; D gene: .; V gene: TRBV6-2/TRBV6-3; CDR3 protein: CASSYGPSSSTYEQYF; CDR3 DNA: TGTGCCAGCAGTTACGGTCCGTCTAGTTCGACCTACGAGCAGTACTTC
clone size: .; J gene: TRBJ2-3; D gene: .; V gene: TRBV9; CDR3 protein: CASSVGGDSSTDTQYF; CDR3 DNA: TGTGCCAGCAGCGTAGGGGGGGACTCCTCTACGGATACGCAGTATTTT
clone size: few; J gene: TRBJ2-7; D gene: .; V gene: TRBV4-1; CDR3 protein: CASSQGTRAYEQYF; CDR3 DNA: TGCGCCAGCAGCCAGGGTACTAGAGCCTACGAGCAGTACTTC
clone size: few; J gene: TRBJ2-7; D gene: .; V gene: TRBV28; CDR3 protein: CASSPTPTYEQYF; CDR3 DNA: TGTGCCAGCAGCCCGACTCCCACCTACGAGCAGTACTTC
clone size: .; J gene: TRBJ2-7; D gene: .; V gene: TRBV20-1; CDR3 protein: CSAAWSSYEQYF; CDR3 DNA: TGCAGTGCTGCGTGGAGCTCCTACGAGCAGTACTTC
clone size: .; J gene: TRBJ1-5; D gene: .; V gene: TRBV20-1; CDR3 protein: CSARAGTQNQPQHF; CDR3 DNA: TGCAGTGCTAGAGCCGGGACACAAAATCAGCCCCAGCATTTT
clone size: few; J gene: TRBJ2-3; D gene: .; V gene: TRBV18; CDR3 protein: CASSPIQGADTQYF; CDR3 DNA: TGTGCCAGCTCACCAATCCAGGGTGCAGATACGCAGTATTTT
clone size: few; J gene: TRBJ2-7; D gene: TRBD1; V gene: TRBV12-3/TRBV12-4; CDR3 protein: CASSKQGIYEQYF; CDR3 DNA: TGTGCCAGCTCCAAACAGGGGATCTACGAGCAGTACTTC
clone size: once; J gene: TRBJ2-1; D gene: .; V gene: TRBV28; CDR3 protein: CASRIANYNEQFF; CDR3 DNA: TGTGCCAGCAGAATAGCAAACTACAATGAGCAGTTCTTC
clone size: few; J gene: TRBJ2-7; D gene: TRBD1; V gene: TRBV20-1; CDR3 protein: CSAGGRTGVGEQYF; CDR3 DNA: TGCAGTGCAGGCGGGCGAACAGGGGTCGGCGAGCAGTACTTC
clone size: few; J gene: TRBJ2-7; D gene: .; V gene: TRBV5-8; CDR3 protein: CASSLEGQRFGEQYF; CDR3 DNA: TGTGCCAGCAGCTTGGAGGGGCAGCGCTTTGGCGAGCAGTACTTC
clone size: .; J gene: TRBJ1-6; D gene: .; V gene: TRBV7-9; CDR3 protein: CAGHRDTYSPLHF; CDR3 DNA: TGTGCCGGACACCGGGACACCTATTCACCCCTCCACTTT
clone size: .; J gene: TRBJ2-1; D gene: .; V gene: TRBV20-1; CDR3 protein: CSAGAPVGEQFF; CDR3 DNA: TGCAGTGCCGGGGCGCCCGTCGGTGAGCAGTTCTTC
clone size: few; J gene: TRBJ1-2; D gene: TRBD1; V gene: TRBV4-2; CDR3 protein: CATRTGRRLGYTF; CDR3 DNA: TGTGCCACCCGGACAGGCAGAAGGCTGGGCTACACCTTC